This paragraph reports one TCR beta chain. This sample also contains other DNA sequences that code for the same CDR3. Libraries were prepared by immunoSEQ multiplex PCR; TCRdb keeps only in-frame clonotypes and omits some of them. Here the sample spans approximately 20,000 clones, around 80% being singletons. This entry is derived from a study of ipilimumab plus nivolumab after autologous stem cell transplantation. The wider study: The DLBCL group included primary refractory and relapsed cases.

CDR3 length equals 18 residues. Ipilimumab, 1 mg/kg, started 14 to 28 days after autologous transplant. Dosing: nivolumab 3 mg/kg IV, weeks 1, 4, 7, 10, then every two weeks to week 26. The rearrangement links TRBV21-1 to TRBJ1-5. TRBV21-1 is termed a pseudogene. Sequencing was performed on PBMCs, taken in a trial of ipilimumab plus nivolumab as post-transplant consolidation. The TCR comes from a male donor with diffuse large B-cell lymphoma. CDR3 in amino acids: CASSKSPQGSVSNQPQHF. The CDR3 nucleotides read TGTGCCAGCAGCAAAAGTCCTCAAGGGAGTGTAAGCAATCAGCCCCAGCATTTT.